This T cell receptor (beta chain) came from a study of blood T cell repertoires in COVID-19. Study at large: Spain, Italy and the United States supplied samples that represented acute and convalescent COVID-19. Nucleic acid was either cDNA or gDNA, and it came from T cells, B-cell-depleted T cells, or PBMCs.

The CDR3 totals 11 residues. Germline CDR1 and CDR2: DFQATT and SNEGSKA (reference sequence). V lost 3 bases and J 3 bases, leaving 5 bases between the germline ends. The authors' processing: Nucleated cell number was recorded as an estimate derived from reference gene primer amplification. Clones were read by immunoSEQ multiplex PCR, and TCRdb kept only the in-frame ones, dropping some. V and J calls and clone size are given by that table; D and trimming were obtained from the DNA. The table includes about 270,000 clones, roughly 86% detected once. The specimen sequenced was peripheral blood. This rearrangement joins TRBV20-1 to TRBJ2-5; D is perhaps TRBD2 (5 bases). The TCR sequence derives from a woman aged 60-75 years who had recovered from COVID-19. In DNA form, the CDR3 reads TGCAGTGCTAGCGGGGAAGAGACCCAGTACTTC. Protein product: CSASGEETQYF.